The clone carrying this T cell receptor beta chain was observed at least ten times. Antigen unknown. CDR3 length equals 14 residues. The V end lost 7 bases, the J end lost 1 base, and 13 bases lay between the germline ends. Germline values: CDR1 SNHLY, CDR2 FYNNEI. Unique molecular identifiers were added to individual cDNA molecules. TCRdb re-called the 5' RACE reads through MiXCR, storing one row per CDR3 protein. The table records about 58,000 distinct CDR3 sequences, 9.5% to 15% of them present only once. These data come from a study of early T cells in non-severe SARS-CoV-2 infection. Overall study: Chains were unpaired, as sequencing was done on bulk RNA from unsorted whole blood. Study outcomes and limitations: Private and CD4 specificities were missed by VDJdb matching, skewed to anti-spike CD8.

The sequenced sample was whole blood. This sequence joins TRBV2 and TRBJ1-1; D is uncertain. The source is an adult who was a healthcare worker with PCR-confirmed SARS-CoV-2 infection or an uninfected control (not recorded which). The CDR3 loop reads CASTTQSGNTEAFF. The CDR3, as DNA: TGTGCCAGCACCACACAGAGCGGGAACACTGAAGCTTTCTTT.